The 7 T cell receptor beta chains listed next were all sequenced from one sample in a study of CD8 T cells in Susac syndrome. With random hexamers, about 0.5 to 1 ug RNA was reverse transcribed. TCRdb recomputed calls from the immunoSEQ multiplex PCR reads with MiXCR, one row per CDR3 protein. The data contain 150,000 to 200,000 distinct CDR3 sequences, about 95% of them seen just once; the ten biggest clones take up about 0.1%. Input material: CD4+ T cells from PBMCs. These receptors were taken from a human donor in good health.

The gene calls are TRBV2 and TRBJ1-5; tentatively, D is TRBD1 (5 bases). Trimming took 1 base from V and 1 from J, leaving 8 bases between them. CDR3 length: 15 amino acids. Germline V lookup: CDR1 SNHLY, CDR2 FYNNEI. For the CDR3, the DNA is TGTGCCAGCAGTGAAGGACAGAGAAGCAATCAGCCCCAGCATTTT. The encoded protein is CASSEGQRSNQPQHF.

The chain recombines TRBV24-1 with TRBJ1-5; 7 bases map to TRBD1. V was clipped by 5 bases and J by 7 bases; unmatched bases: 13. The CDR3 is 16 amino acids. Looked up from germline, CDR1 is KGHDR and CDR2 is SFDVKD. The CDR3 DNA is TGTGCCACCAGTGGAGGTCCAAGCTCAGGGGGGCAGCCCCAGCATTTT. Its translation: CATSGGPSSGGQPQHF.

The chain joins TRBV2 to TRBJ2-1; 7 nucleotides line up with TRBD1. Germline V CDR1 and CDR2: SNHLY, FYNNEI. The trim removed 1 base at V and 10 bases at J, leaving 4 bases unmatched. The CDR3 runs to 13 residues. The CDR3 DNA follows: TGTGCCAGCAGTGAAGGGACAGGCCGCGAGCAGTTCTTC. This translates into CASSEGTGREQFF.

This clonotype came up a few times. V gene TRBV13 combines with J gene TRBJ1-1, with 10 bases aligning to TRBD1. Germline CDR1 is PRHDT and CDR2 is FYEKMQ (reference sequence). The length of the CDR3 is 15 residues. V shed 0 bases, J shed 6 bases, and the junction held 4 bases outside the gene matches. CDR3 loop: CASSLGGTGEPEAFF. The CDR3 DNA is TGTGCCAGCAGCTTAGGGGGGACAGGGGAACCTGAAGCTTTCTTT. Full variable domain (remainder filled in from reference TRBV13 and TRBJ1-1): AAGVIQSPRHLIKEKRETATLKCYPIPRHDTVYWYQQGPGQDPQFLISFYEKMQSDKGSIPDRFSAQQFSDYHSELNMSSLELGDSALYFCASSLGGTGEPEAFFGQGTRLTVV.

The genes are TRBV20-1 and TRBJ1-5; 8 nucleotides line up with TRBD1. This CDR3 region has 15 residues. Germline CDR1 is DFQATT and CDR2 is SNEGSKA (reference sequence). Trimming cost V 3 bases and J 0 bases; bases outside gene matches: 4. CDR3 coding DNA: TGCAGTGCTAGGCTACAGGGGGTTAGCAATCAGCCCCAGCATTTT. The encoded protein is CSARLQGVSNQPQHF.

This chain uses TRBV30 with TRBJ2-3; TRBD2 matches at 9 bases. CDR1 and CDR2 (germline): GTSNPN, SVGIG (reference sequence). The CDR3 sequence is 16 residues long. CDR3 DNA sequence: TGTGCTTCGATAGCGGGAGTTACGAGAAGCACAGATACGCAGTATTTT. This codes for CASIAGVTRSTDTQYF.

The chain links TRBV13 to TRBJ2-1; TRBD2 is a possible D gene (6 bases). Germline assignment: CDR1 PRHDT and CDR2 FYEKMQ (reference sequence). CDR3 length: 16 amino acids. V was pared by 1 base and J by 7 bases, with 17 bases between. The CDR3 bases are TGTGCCAGCAGCTTAGTGTCTTGGGGGGAAGGAAATGAGCAGTTCTTC. Translated: CASSLVSWGEGNEQFF.